These T cell receptor beta chains were read from a single sample in a study of blood T cell repertoires in COVID-19. Method: immunoSEQ multiplex PCR; TCRdb's copy keeps in-frame clones and lacks some. The data show under 300,000 clones, approximately 84% seen once. Sequencing used PBMCs or T cells enriched from blood (not recorded which). The receptors originated from a man aged 35 to 55 who had recovered from COVID-19. Both conserved end residues are part of each CDR3. A D gene is named only where the DNA matches it firmly. The size field is filled for only some rows; it gives once, few, many or a size class.

TRBV19	.	TRBJ1-6	.	CASSISPYNSPLHF	TGTGCCAGTAGTATCTCCCCCTATAATTCACCCCTCCACTTT
TRBV18	TRBD2	TRBJ2-1	.	CASSPQNLAGGRDEQFF	TGTGCCAGCTCACCACAGAACTTAGCGGGGGGAAGGGATGAGCAGTTCTTC
TRBV5-6	.	TRBJ2-3	.	CASSWGGRMTLDTQYF	TGTGCCAGCAGCTGGGGCGGCAGGATGACCTTGGATACGCAGTATTTT
TRBV11-2	.	TRBJ1-2	.	CASSLGGGVFYGYTF	TGTGCCAGCAGCTTAGGGGGCGGAGTATTCTATGGCTACACCTTC
TRBV24-1	TRBD1	TRBJ2-2	few	CATSDWDRGPGELFF	TGTGCCACCAGTGATTGGGACAGGGGACCCGGGGAGCTGTTTTTT
TRBV27	.	TRBJ1-3	.	CASSPRGDGNTIYF	TGTGCCAGCAGCCCTCGGGGGGATGGAAACACCATATATTTT
TRBV6-5	.	TRBJ1-5	.	CASSLISNQPQHF	TGTGCCAGCAGCCTTATCAGCAATCAGCCCCAGCATTTT
TRBV4-2	.	TRBJ1-1	.	CASSREGGNTEAFF	TGTGCCAGCAGCCGGGAGGGCGGGAACACTGAAGCTTTCTTT
TRBV5-1	.	TRBJ1-3	.	CASSTDSSGNTIYF	TGCGCCAGCAGCACGGACAGCTCTGGAAACACCATATATTTT
TRBV9	TRBD2	TRBJ2-1	.	CASSPRLADSYNEQFF	TGTGCCAGCAGCCCAAGACTAGCGGACTCCTACAATGAGCAGTTCTTC
TRBV28	.	TRBJ1-2	.	CASSPLYGYTF	TGTGCCAGCAGTCCCCTGTATGGCTACACCTTC
TRBV15	.	TRBJ2-2	.	CATSRDRDGELFF	TGTGCCACCAGCAGAGATCGGGACGGGGAGCTGTTTTTT
TRBV6-5	.	TRBJ2-7	.	CATKGTWTRYEQYF	TGTGCCACCAAGGGGACTTGGACCCGCTACGAGCAGTACTTC
TRBV21-1	.	TRBJ2-4	.	CASSKIGSRAPKNIQYF	TGTGCCAGCAGCAAAATCGGTAGCAGGGCTCCCAAAAACATTCAGTACTTC
TRBV28	TRBD1	TRBJ1-3	.	CASQGARDAGNTIYF	TGTGCCAGTCAGGGGGCGCGAGATGCTGGAAACACCATATATTTT
TRBV14	TRBD1	TRBJ1-6	.	CASSTDRISPLHF	TGTGCCAGCAGCACGGACAGGATCTCACCCCTCCACTTT
TRBV19	.	TRBJ2-1	.	CATSGLRSSEQFF	TGTGCCACCTCGGGACTCCGATCCTCCGAGCAGTTCTTC
TRBV3-1/TRBV3-2	.	TRBJ2-7	.	CASSPLGTYNYEQYF	TGTGCCAGCAGCCCGCTAGGGACTTACAACTACGAGCAGTACTTC
TRBV10-3	.	TRBJ2-2	.	CAISESLPPGHSTGELFF	TGTGCCATCAGTGAGTCATTACCCCCGGGACACTCCACCGGGGAGCTGTTTTTT
TRBV28	.	TRBJ1-6	.	CASNRLNSPLHF	TGTGCCAGCAACAGGCTTAATTCACCCCTCCACTTT
TRBV9	TRBD2	TRBJ2-4	.	CASSAGTSGSYIQYF	TGTGCCAGCAGCGCTGGGACTAGCGGGTCTTACATTCAGTACTTC
TRBV6-4	TRBD1	TRBJ1-2	.	CASSRGNRANYGYTF	TGTGCCAGCAGCAGGGGGAACAGGGCTAACTATGGCTACACCTTC
TRBV7-8	.	TRBJ2-7	.	CASSPRQSSYEQYF	TGTGCCAGCAGCCCGAGACAGAGCTCCTACGAGCAGTACTTC
TRBV6-5	.	TRBJ1-5	few	CASTPTVYSNQPQHF	TGTGCCAGCACCCCGACAGTGTATAGCAATCAGCCCCAGCATTTT
TRBV6-6	.	TRBJ2-6	.	CASSPRASGANVLTF	TGTGCCAGCAGTCCAAGAGCTTCTGGGGCCAACGTCCTGACTTTC